Ten or more counts support the clone carrying this T cell receptor beta chain. Its antigen is not known. The V end lost 2 bases, the J end lost 3 bases, and 7 bases lay between the germline ends. The CDR3 totals 12 residues. Germline values: CDR1 DFQATT, CDR2 SNEGSKA (reference sequence). TCRdb passed the RACE reads through MiXCR, listing each CDR3 protein once. Seen here are 85,000 or so distinct CDR3 sequences, around a tenth observed once, and the top ten hold roughly 4.2%. The data belong to a study of human T cells and chemical hapten exposure. Overall study results and limits: It should be noted that donors had alopecia, so their immune response may differ from healthy people's. Significantly greater numbers of large CDR3 similarity clusters came from expanded TCRs than from controls.

Time point of the sample: patch test 1, 2 weeks after DPC sensitization. Sample treatment: therapeutic diphenylcyclopropenone sensitization with weekly scalp DPC. The chain joins TRBV20-1 to TRBJ1-1; unclear D gene. Sequences were derived from whole blood, sampled in connection with sensitization to the hapten diphenylcyclopropenone (DPC). The clonotype was recovered from a woman aged 45-59 years with alopecia areata. Some clones in this sample may be carry-over from other donors' samples. CDR3 sequence reads: CSARRLHTEAFF. Here the CDR3 DNA reads TGCAGTGCTAGAAGGCTTCACACTGAAGCTTTCTTT.